These 18 T cell receptor beta chains originate from one sample sequenced in a study of cytomegalovirus exposure and HLA in healthy donors. Here immunoSEQ multiplex PCR was the method, and the copy in TCRdb shows in-frame clones only, minus some. Of 220,000 or so clones detected, about nine tenths appear once; the ten largest clones hold roughly 2%. Specimen: PBMCs. The source of these receptors is a woman younger than 30 in good health and CMV-seropositive.

This rearrangement joins TRBV30 to TRBJ2-1, with 13 bases aligning to TRBD2. The CDR3 totals 15 residues. V shed 1 base and J 7 bases; nucleotides not matched to a gene: 4. Per the germline V gene, CDR1 is GTSNPN and CDR2 is SVGIG (reference sequence). The CDR3 region has the DNA TGTGCCTGGAGTGAGGGACTAGCGGGACGGAATGAGCAGTTCTTC. Its translation is CAWSEGLAGRNEQFF.

This clone was observed many times. The CDR3 here is CASSSRGLEHYEQYF. CDR3 nucleotides: TGTGCCAGCAGCTCCCGTGGACTGGAGCACTACGAGCAGTACTTC. The chain couples TRBV13 to TRBJ2-7, with D perhaps TRBD2 (5 bases). CDR1 is PRHDT and CDR2 is FYEKMQ in the germline V gene (reference sequence). The CDR3 sequence is 15 residues long. V lost 4 bases, J lost 3 bases, and 16 bases lay in between.

About this clone: Other DNA sequences in the same sample also yield this CDR3. V is TRBV9 and J is TRBJ2-2, with unresolved D. This CDR3 region has 12 residues. The ends were cut back, 2 bases at V and 4 bases at J, with 3 bases in the middle. Germline-derived CDR1 and CDR2 are SGDLS and YYNGEE. CDR3 amino acids: CASSVATGELFF. The CDR3, as DNA: TGTGCCAGCAGCGTGGCCACCGGGGAGCTGTTTTTT.

The count of this clone is one. The genes are TRBV6-6 and TRBJ1-2, with D unresolved. The CDR3 length is 15 residues. CDR1 is MNHNY and CDR2 is SVGAGI in the germline V gene (reference sequence). Trimming shortened V by 4 bases and J by 8 bases, and 20 bases separated the two germline ends. The CDR3 is CASSFPGSRSGGYTF. The DNA of the CDR3 is TGTGCCAGCAGTTTCCCGGGTTCCCGGTCGGGGGGCTACACCTTC.

In nucleotides, the CDR3 is TGCAGCGTTGAGCCTAGCGGGAGGGGCAATGAGCAGTTCTTC. Protein product: CSVEPSGRGNEQFF. The gene calls are TRBV29-1 and TRBJ2-1; 12 nucleotides match TRBD2. CDR3 length equals 14 residues. The V gene end was trimmed by 3 bases and the J gene end by 6 bases; junction bases not matched to a gene: 3. Germline CDR1 reads SQVTM; CDR2 reads ANQGSEA.

The chain combines TRBV30 with TRBJ1-2; D is perhaps TRBD1 (5 bases). Germline CDR1 reads GTSNPN; CDR2 reads SVGIG (reference sequence). CDR3 size: 15 residues. Trimming removed 0 bases at V and 5 bases at J, with 16 bases between. The CDR3 sequence is CAWSVPTAVRYGYTF. Written as DNA, the CDR3 is TGTGCCTGGAGTGTACCGACAGCCGTTAGGTATGGCTACACCTTC.

This sequence joins TRBV23-1 and TRBJ2-1; 9 bases fit TRBD1. TRBV23-1 is filed as an ORF, its function uncertain. V trimming: 10 bases; J trimming: 5 bases; junction bases outside the gene matches: 24. The CDR3 contains 19 residues. The CDR3 region is CAKNMPGRDRVGSNNEQFF. DNA of the CDR3: TGCGCCAAGAATATGCCCGGTCGGGACAGGGTCGGATCGAACAATGAGCAGTTCTTC.

This chain links TRBV28 with TRBJ1-2; D remains ambiguous. The V end lost 2 bases, the J end lost 0 bases, and 7 bases lay between the germline ends. The CDR3 extends over 14 amino acids. Germline V gene lookup returns CDR1 MDHEN and CDR2 SYDVKM. Written as DNA, the CDR3 is TGTGCCAGCAGTTTAACGCGAACTAACTATGGCTACACCTTC. Residues: CASSLTRTNYGYTF.

This chain uses TRBV7-2 with TRBJ2-7; D remains unclear. V was shortened by 5 bases and J by 0 bases, with 11 bases between the two germline ends. This CDR3 is 14 amino acids long. Germline V lookup: CDR1 SGHTA, CDR2 FQGNSA. The CDR3 spells CASSDTSLSYEQYF. In DNA, the CDR3 is TGTGCCAGCAGCGACACCTCCCTCTCCTACGAGCAGTACTTC.

The V gene is TRBV12-5, the J gene TRBJ1-5; TRBD1 matches 8 bases. Germline V gene sequence: CDR1 LGHNT, CDR2 FRNRAP. The CDR3 consists of 14 residues. V shed 3 bases and J 6 bases; nucleotides not matched to a gene: 4. The CDR3 nucleotides read TGTGCTAGTGGTTTAACAGGGGGAGGTCAGCCCCAGCATTTT. It translates to CASGLTGGGQPQHF.

The chain carries TRBV12-5 and TRBJ2-6; 10 bases agree with TRBD2. CDR3 length equals 18 residues. The junction had 5 bases not matched to a gene; V was cut back by 3 bases and J by 0 bases. Germline lookup yields CDR1 LGHNT and CDR2 FRNRAP. The CDR3 spells CASGFWTSGSSGANVLTF. The CDR3 DNA reads TGTGCTAGTGGTTTCTGGACTAGCGGAAGCTCTGGGGCCAACGTCCTGACTTTC.

The V gene is TRBV5-1, the J gene TRBJ2-1, with 7 bases that match TRBD2. Trimming removed 6 bases from V and 0 bases from J; junction bases left unmatched: 6. This CDR3 is built from 15 residues. Germline CDR1 reads SGHRS; CDR2 reads YFSETQ. CDR3 sequence reads: CASIEVAGSYNEQFF. CDR3 nucleotides: TGCGCCAGCATAGAGGTAGCGGGCTCCTACAATGAGCAGTTCTTC.

This sequence joins TRBV7-3 and TRBJ1-2; 8 bases align to TRBD1. The germline CDR1 and CDR2 sequences are SGHTA and FQGTGA. This CDR3 has 14 residues. After removal of 5 bases from V and 7 bases from J, the junction contained 9 bases not matched to a gene. As DNA, the CDR3 is TGTGCCAGCAGCCCTGGACAGGGCAAGAGTGGCTACACCTTC. The encoded protein is CASSPGQGKSGYTF.

V gene TRBV11-2 combines with J gene TRBJ2-1; tentatively, D is TRBD1 (6 bases). The germline V gene encodes CDR1 SGHAT and CDR2 FQNNGV. The CDR3 totals 14 residues. V was cut by 4 bases and J by 7 bases, with 14 bases left in between. This chain's CDR3 is CASSSPNRVNEQFF. For the CDR3, the DNA is TGTGCCAGCAGCTCCCCGAACAGGGTGAATGAGCAGTTCTTC. The full variable domain, with the rest looked up from reference TRBV11-2 and TRBJ2-1, is EAGVAQSPRYKIIEKRQSVAFWCNPISGHATLYWYQQILGQGPKLLIQFQNNGVVDDSQLPKDRFSAERLKGVDSTLKIQPAKLEDSAVYLCASSSPNRVNEQFFGPGTRLTVL.

This chain uses TRBV27 with TRBJ2-5; TRBD2 is a possible D gene (6 bases). CDR1 and CDR2 (germline): MNHEY, SMNVEV (reference sequence). The CDR3 has 14 residues. V lost 3 bases to trimming and J lost 4 bases, with 12 bases between them. The CDR3 loop is CASSFASARETQYF. The CDR3 DNA reads as TGTGCCAGCAGTTTCGCTAGCGCAAGAGAGACCCAGTACTTC.

The CDR3 nucleotides read TGTGCCAGCAGGAACTTCTTGCTAGCGGGAGCAGACGAGCAGTACTTC. Translated, it gives CASRNFLLAGADEQYF. The chain employs TRBV2 and TRBJ2-7; 10 bases align to TRBD2. Germline loops: CDR1 SNHLY, CDR2 FYNNEI. The CDR3 spans 16 residues. Trimming cost V 6 bases and J 5 bases; bases outside gene matches: 13.

This sequence joins TRBV6-5 and TRBJ2-1; 12 bases agree with TRBD2. From germline, CDR1 is MNHEY and CDR2 SVGAGI. The CDR3 runs 15 residues. V gave up 4 bases and J gave up 7 bases; unmatched junction bases: 5. CDR3 in amino acids: CASSFETSGRNEQFF. The CDR3 DNA is TGTGCCAGCAGTTTCGAGACTAGCGGGAGAAATGAGCAGTTCTTC.

The CDR3 here is CASSRPGTGHNQPQHF. The CDR3 DNA is TGTGCCAGCTCACGTCCCGGGACAGGGCACAATCAGCCCCAGCATTTT. This rearrangement joins TRBV18 to TRBJ1-5; TRBD1 matches 9 bases. V was pared by 4 bases and J by 3 bases, with 7 bases of the junction left unmatched. The CDR3 extends over 16 amino acids. The germline V gene encodes CDR1 KGHSH and CDR2 LQKENI.